This entry describes one T cell receptor (beta chain). Which antigen it targets is not known. No much larger clone is present one base from it, and per-base qualities are unavailable. This entry comes from a study of blood T cell repertoires in COVID-19 (dated by TCRdb to 2020 to 2021). In terms of the full investigation: The collaborator samples originated in the United States, Italy and Spain and spanned the acute and convalescent phases of COVID-19. The prospective study material was composed of cDNA or gDNA derived from T cells, B-cell-depleted T cells, or PBMCs. Deeply sampled blood TCRbeta repertoires from subjects exposed to, actively infected with, or recovered from COVID-19 were included in the dataset. The repertoires were made available in a free public database intended to serve as a resource for research on the immune response to SARS-CoV-2. The samples were drawn from two sources: the first 160 participants of the ongoing ImmuneRACE study, and fewer than 1,500 subjects contributed by 6 global collaborators. Sample metadata almost always included a de-identified subject ID, COVID-19 status, age in years and sex. Where available, HLA class I and class II types were obtained from metadata supplied by the sample provider rather than from assay-based typing.

Participants in the prospective study were enrolled through a virtual design, were aged roughly 18 to 90 years, and lived in approximately 24 United States geographic areas. Cohort assignment in the prospective study relied on participant-reported clinical history from a screening survey and a study questionnaire. Recovered participants in ImmuneRACE Cohort 3 were defined as having two consecutive negative NP/OP PCR tests, clearance from a healthcare professional, or resolution of symptoms. In the prospective study, mobile phlebotomists collected whole blood, serum and a nasopharyngeal or oropharyngeal swab from each participant. Over a roughly 2-month period, participants in the prospective study had the option of providing additional blood draws and questionnaires. Prospective study blood samples were shipped either frozen or at room temperature before DNA extraction. The immunoSEQ Assay, a bias-controlled multiplex PCR, was used to amplify TCRbeta CDR3 regions from genomic DNA. As for the original processing: Nucleated cell counts per sample were estimated from amplification of reference gene primers within the assay. To quantify the absolute abundance of each unique TCRbeta CDR3 rearrangement, sequence reads were collapsed and filtered. For each sample, productive Simpson clonality was calculated as the square root of Simpson's diversity index over productive rearrangements. Imported from immuneACCESS, the table was reduced by TCRdb to in-frame sequences with V and J called. These copies leave out some clones; in studies compared against another copy, an unresolved V gene accounts for under half, and the cause of the remainder is not known. V, J and clone size reflect that table, while D and trimming were determined from the DNA. This sample has roughly 220,000 clones in its table, and less than 90% of those were observed once. The ten top clones hold around 2.6% of the sample.

On the study overall, not on this receptor specifically: The quantity of clinical and demographic metadata differed by source and by participant and was supplied without curation.

The origin of this receptor is a woman aged 25 to 45 who had recovered from COVID-19. Specimen: PBMCs or T cells enriched from blood (not recorded which).

The CDR3 reads CASSSGQGYEKLFF. The nucleotide sequence is TGTGCCAGCAGCTCGGGACAGGGTTATGAAAAACTGTTTTTT. Here the chain combines TRBV5-4 and TRBJ1-4; 9 bases in the middle match TRBD1. Trimmed from V: 3 bases; trimmed from J: 6 bases; junction bases lacking a gene match: 3. CDR1 is given as SGHNT and CDR2 as YYREEE, both from the germline V gene (reference sequence). The CDR3 covers 14 residues, taking in both the cysteine and the phenylalanine. The only DNA kept is the CDR3, 42 bases in frame from the first base. Here the CDR3 is joined to the reference TRBV5-4 and TRBJ1-4 genes, and the full variable domain is: ETGVTQSPTHLIKTRGQQVTLRCSSQSGHNTVSWYQQALGQGPQFIFQYYREEENGRGNFPPRFSGLQFPNYSSELNVNALELDDSALYLCASSSGQGYEKLFFGSGTQLSVL.